One and the same sample provided the 24 T cell receptor beta chains below, sequenced in a study of T cell repertoires in cytomegalovirus infection. TCRdb itself ran the reads through MiXCR, one entry per CDR3 protein. The sample has approximately 130,000 distinct CDR3 sequences, less than 9.5% seen once. The sequenced sample was PBMCs. Every receptor here comes from a human donor in good health (CMV status not recorded). Some clones in this sample may be carry-over from other donors' samples.

This clonotype was counted many times. The J gene is TRBJ1-6, the V gene TRBV5-1, with no clear D. The V gene's germline CDR1 is SGHRS and CDR2 YFSETQ. Trimming removed 0 bases at V and 14 bases at J, with 12 bases between. The CDR3 loop spans 13 amino acids. The CDR3 loop is CASSLERGATLHF. In nucleotides, the CDR3 is TGCGCCAGCAGCTTGGAACGGGGAGCAACCCTCCACTTT.

The rearrangement links TRBV20-1 to TRBJ2-5; 9 nucleotides match TRBD2. Germline CDR1 reads DFQATT; CDR2 reads SNEGSKA (reference sequence). There are 12 residues in the CDR3. J was trimmed by 4 bases and V by 5 bases; bases with no gene match: 2. CDR3 residues: CSAPLAGETQYF. The CDR3, as DNA: TGCAGTGCTCCACTAGCGGGAGAGACCCAGTACTTC.

This clonotype was observed many times. The V call is TRBV2, the J call TRBJ1-6, with no clear D. Germline V gives CDR1 SNHLY, CDR2 FYNNEI. The CDR3 contains 12 residues. V gave up 2 bases and J gave up 9 bases, with 5 bases separating them. As DNA, the CDR3 is TGTGCCAGCAGTGAAATACGTTCACCCCTCCACTTT. It is translated as CASSEIRSPLHF.

This clonotype was found many times. The chain employs TRBV29-1 and TRBJ2-7; the D call may be TRBD1 or TRBD2 (5 bases each). Germline loops: CDR1 SQVTM, CDR2 ANQGSEA. The CDR3 runs 12 residues. Trimming left V 4 bases short and J 6 bases short, with 13 bases between. CDR3 nucleotides: TGCAGCGTTGGACGGCGTGGGGGCGAGCAGTACTTC. It specifies CSVGRRGGEQYF.

This clonotype was counted ten times or more. This chain connects TRBV7-2 to TRBJ2-2, with D unclear. The CDR3 contains 15 residues. The germline V gene encodes CDR1 SGHTA and CDR2 FQGNSA. For the CDR3, the DNA is TGTGCAACTAAGCTTATCCATGGGGACACCGGGGAGCTGTTTTTT. Translation gives CATKLIHGDTGELFF.

This clonotype was seen ten or more times. The rearrangement uses TRBV4-1 and TRBJ2-3, with D perhaps TRBD1 or TRBD2 (7 bases each). The CDR3 is 16 residues long. Germline V CDR1 and CDR2: MGHRA, YSYEKL. V lost 3 bases to trimming and J lost 0 bases, with 13 bases between them. The CDR3, as DNA: TGCGCCAGCAGCCACAGGGGGGGCCCTAGCACAGATACGCAGTATTTT. As protein: CASSHRGGPSTDTQYF.

V gene TRBV6-6 combines with J gene TRBJ1-1; no reliable D call. The germline V and J ends were trimmed by 4 bases and 4 bases, with 10 bases remaining between them. The CDR3 consists of 13 residues. Germline V lookup: CDR1 MNHNY, CDR2 SVGAGI (reference sequence). The CDR3 DNA is TGTGCCAGCAGTTCATCCCGGGGCACTGAAGCTTTCTTT. It translates to CASSSSRGTEAFF.

Many counts were recorded for this clonotype. The J gene is TRBJ2-2, the V gene TRBV5-5; D not certain. The CDR3 runs 16 residues. Germline V gives CDR1 SGHKS, CDR2 YYEKEE (reference sequence). V lost 0 bases, J lost 7 bases, and 16 bases lay in between. The CDR3 sequence is CASSLVMMVRGGELFF. Written as DNA, the CDR3 is TGTGCCAGCAGCTTGGTTATGATGGTACGCGGCGGGGAGCTGTTTTTT.

This clonotype was counted ten times or more. This sequence joins TRBV5-1 and TRBJ1-2; the D is unclear. The V gene lost 2 bases and the J gene lost 4 bases, with 9 bases spanning the gap. In germline, CDR1 is SGHRS, CDR2 YFSETQ. This CDR3 comprises 13 residues. The CDR3, as DNA: TGCGCCAGCAGCTTCGGAGGTGGCTATGGCTACACCTTC. The encoded protein is CASSFGGGYGYTF.

The rearrangement uses TRBV7-9 and TRBJ2-5; D perhaps matches TRBD1 (5 bases). This CDR3 region has 11 residues. Germline lookup yields CDR1 SEHNR and CDR2 FQNEAQ (reference sequence). The V gene lost 8 bases and the J gene lost 4 bases, with 8 bases spanning the gap. The CDR3 reads CASGQGETQYF. Written as DNA, the CDR3 is TGTGCCAGCGGTCAGGGAGAGACCCAGTACTTC. The full variable domain, rest sourced from reference TRBV7-9 and TRBJ2-5, is DTGVSQNPRHKITKRGQNVTFRCDPISEHNRLYWYRQTLGQGPEFLTYFQNEAQLEKSRLLSDRFSAERPKGSFSTLEIQRTEQGDSAMYLCASGQGETQYFGPGTRLLVL.

In this sample, this clonotype turned up many times. The genes are TRBV4-1 and TRBJ2-7; 7 bases map to TRBD1. Germline lookup yields CDR1 MGHRA and CDR2 YSYEKL. Losses at the gene ends were 1 base for V and 2 bases for J; bases not matched to a gene: 8. This CDR3 contains 16 residues. The CDR3 reads CASSQAGDRATYEQYF. CDR3 DNA: TGCGCCAGCAGCCAAGCTGGGGACAGAGCCACCTACGAGCAGTACTTC.

This clonotype was observed many times. This chain links TRBV29-1 with TRBJ1-4; D not resolved. The CDR3 consists of 14 residues. Deletions cut 4 bases from V and 3 bases from J, with 12 bases between. CDR1 is SQVTM, CDR2 ANQGSEA, per germline. This CDR3 is CSVGANRPNEKLFF. DNA for the CDR3: TGCAGCGTTGGGGCGAATCGTCCTAATGAAAAACTGTTTTTT.

This clonotype was found many times. The chain joins TRBV10-3 to TRBJ2-7, with a possible D match to TRBD1 (6 bases). Per the germline V gene, CDR1 is ENHRY and CDR2 is SYGVKD. V was trimmed by 3 bases and J by 6 bases, leaving 18 bases between them. The CDR3 runs to 15 residues. DNA for the CDR3: TGTGCCATCAGTGACCCACAGGGAAGCACCTCCGAGCAGTACTTC. This sequence encodes CAISDPQGSTSEQYF.

Ten or more counts support this clonotype. The rearrangement uses TRBV27 and TRBJ1-1; D is undetermined. Trimming left V 7 bases short and J 0 bases short, with 12 bases between. This CDR3 is built from 14 residues. Germline loops: CDR1 MNHEY, CDR2 SMNVEV (reference sequence). CDR3 in DNA: TGTGCCAGCACCAACTCGACGGTGAACACTGAAGCTTTCTTT. It specifies CASTNSTVNTEAFF.

This clonotype was detected only a few times. The chain recombines TRBV14 with TRBJ1-1, with unresolved D. CDR3 length equals 13 residues. Germline V CDR1 and CDR2: SGHDN, FVKESK. Trimming shortened V by 3 bases and J by 8 bases, and 13 bases separated the two germline ends. CDR3 nucleotide sequence: TGTGCCAGCAGCCAGCCCCCCGAAGAGGAAGCTTTCTTT. Translating it yields CASSQPPEEEAFF.

This clonotype was observed at least ten times. The rearrangement joins TRBV7-9 to TRBJ2-2, with D tentatively TRBD2 (5 bases). Germline CDR1 is SEHNR and CDR2 is FQNEAQ (reference sequence). V dropped 5 bases and J dropped 13 bases, with 14 bases sitting between them. The CDR3 runs to 12 residues. CDR3 bases: TGTGCCAGCAGCACCGCGGGCCCCCGGCTGTTTTTT. Amino acids: CASSTAGPRLFF.

The chain carries TRBV14 and TRBJ2-7; D remains unclear. Deletions cut 2 bases from V and 2 bases from J, with 19 bases between. Per the germline V gene, CDR1 is SGHDN and CDR2 is FVKESK. The CDR3 runs 17 residues. The DNA of the CDR3 is TGTGCCAGCAGCCAAAGCCCGGGCCTTGAAGGCCCCTACGAGCAGTACTTC. As protein: CASSQSPGLEGPYEQYF. Full variable domain (remainder filled in from reference TRBV14 and TRBJ2-7): EAGVTQFPSHSVIEKGQTVTLRCDPISGHDNLYWYRRVMGKEIKFLLHFVKESKQDESGMPNNRFLAERTGGTYSTLKVQPAELEDSGVYFCASSQSPGLEGPYEQYFGPGTRLTVT.

As concerns this clonotype: A read error may be the cause here, since a much bigger clone is one base away. The V and J genes are TRBV6-5 and TRBJ2-4, with D unresolved. The germline V and J ends were trimmed by 5 bases and 2 bases, with 16 bases remaining between them. Germline lookup yields CDR1 MNHEY and CDR2 SVGAGI. This CDR3 has 16 residues. The CDR3 nucleotides read TGTGCCAGCAGTCGTGAAGGGATGGGTACCAAAAACATTCAGTACTTC. Residues: CASSREGMGTKNIQYF.

The table lists this clonotype with many counts. The chain combines TRBV19 with TRBJ1-3; no definite D call. Trimming removed 7 bases at V and 0 bases at J, with 10 bases between. Per germline, CDR1 LNHDA and CDR2 SQIVND (reference sequence). This CDR3 has 14 amino acids. For the CDR3, the DNA is TGTGCCAGTACAGGACCCAACTCTGGAAACACCATATATTTT. Its translation is CASTGPNSGNTIYF.

At least ten counts were recorded for this clonotype. The chain uses TRBV19 and TRBJ1-4; 10 bases fit TRBD1. Trimming at V came to 11 bases and at J to 8 bases, leaving 14 bases not matched to a gene. Per the germline V gene, CDR1 is LNHDA and CDR2 is SQIVND (reference sequence). This CDR3 comprises 15 residues. This chain's CDR3 is CASRIFGQGDEKLFF. The CDR3, as DNA: TGTGCCTCGCGGATTTTTGGACAGGGGGACGAAAAACTGTTTTTT.

This sequence joins TRBV9 and TRBJ2-1; D gene uncertain. CDR1 and CDR2 (germline): SGDLS, YYNGEE. The length of the CDR3 is 17 residues. V gave up 0 bases and J gave up 2 bases, with 15 bases separating them. The CDR3 region has the DNA TGTGCCAGCAGCGTAGCTCCCCTTGGTGGGGCCTACAATGAGCAGTTCTTC. Its protein product is CASSVAPLGGAYNEQFF. Full variable domain (missing parts from reference TRBV9 and TRBJ2-1): DSGVTQTPKHLITATGQRVTLRCSPRSGDLSVYWYQQSLDQGLQFLIQYYNGEERAKGNILERFSAQQFPDLHSELNLSSLELGDSALYFCASSVAPLGGAYNEQFFGPGTRLTVL.

This clonotype was counted at least ten times. The gene calls are TRBV19 and TRBJ2-3, with 8 bases fitting TRBD1. Unmatched junction bases numbered 9, after V lost 8 bases and J lost 2 bases. The CDR3 is 15 amino acids. From germline, CDR1 is LNHDA and CDR2 SQIVND (reference sequence). This chain's CDR3 is CASGTGAFSTDTQYF. The CDR3 region has the DNA TGTGCCAGTGGGACAGGCGCCTTTTCCACAGATACGCAGTATTTT.

This clonotype has a count of ten or more. The gene calls are TRBV28 and TRBJ2-3; 13 nucleotides agree with TRBD2. The germline V gene encodes CDR1 MDHEN and CDR2 SYDVKM. Trimming cost V 10 bases and J 11 bases; bases outside gene matches: 6. The CDR3 is 12 amino acids. CDR3 in amino acids: CATGTSGVLQYF. The CDR3 DNA sequence: TGTGCCACCGGGACTAGCGGGGTTCTGCAGTATTTT.

This clonotype was seen many times. V gene TRBV7-6 combines with J gene TRBJ2-1; D unclear. CDR1 is SGHVS, CDR2 FNYEAQ, per germline. Trimming removed 3 bases from V and 9 bases from J, with 18 bases in between. This CDR3 comprises 15 residues. The CDR3 sequence is CASSFSSSEKGEQFF. The CDR3 nucleotides read TGTGCCAGCAGCTTTAGCTCTAGTGAGAAGGGTGAGCAGTTCTTC.